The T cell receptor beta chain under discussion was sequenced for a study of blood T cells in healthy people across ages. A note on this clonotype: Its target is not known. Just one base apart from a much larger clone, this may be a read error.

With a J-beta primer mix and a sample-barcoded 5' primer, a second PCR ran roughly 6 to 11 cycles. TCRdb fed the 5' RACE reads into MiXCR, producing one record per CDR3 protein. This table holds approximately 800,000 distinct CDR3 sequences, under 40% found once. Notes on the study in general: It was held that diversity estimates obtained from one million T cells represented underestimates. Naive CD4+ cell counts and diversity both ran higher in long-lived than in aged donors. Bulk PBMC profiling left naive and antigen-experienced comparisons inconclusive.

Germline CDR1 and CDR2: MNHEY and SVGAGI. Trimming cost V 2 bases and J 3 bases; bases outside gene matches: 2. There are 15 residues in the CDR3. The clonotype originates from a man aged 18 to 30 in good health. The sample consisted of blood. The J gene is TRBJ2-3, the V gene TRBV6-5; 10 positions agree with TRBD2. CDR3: CASSYGLADTDTQYF. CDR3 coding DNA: TGTGCCAGCAGTTACGGACTAGCGGATACAGATACGCAGTATTTT.